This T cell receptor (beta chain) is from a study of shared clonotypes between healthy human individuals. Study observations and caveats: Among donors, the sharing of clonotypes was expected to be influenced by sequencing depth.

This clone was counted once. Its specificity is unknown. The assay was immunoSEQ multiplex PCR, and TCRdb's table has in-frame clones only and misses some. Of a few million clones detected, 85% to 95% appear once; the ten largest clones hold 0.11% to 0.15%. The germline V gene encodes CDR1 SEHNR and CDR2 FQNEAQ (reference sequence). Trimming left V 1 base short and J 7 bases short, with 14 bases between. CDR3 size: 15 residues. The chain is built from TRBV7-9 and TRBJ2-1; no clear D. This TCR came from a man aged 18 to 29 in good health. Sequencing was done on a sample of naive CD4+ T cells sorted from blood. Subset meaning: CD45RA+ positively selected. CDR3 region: CASSLGRSPYNEQFF. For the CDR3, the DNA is TGTGCCAGCAGCTTAGGTAGGAGCCCTTATAATGAGCAGTTCTTC.